Below, 2 T cell receptor beta chains from the same sample are listed, as sequenced in a study of blood T cells in healthy people across ages. Next came a second PCR, run for roughly 7 to 12 cycles, which used a sample-barcoded 5' primer along with a J-beta primer mix. MiXCR was run by TCRdb on the 5' RACE reads, yielding one entry per CDR3 protein. Found here are about 1,500,000 distinct CDR3 sequences, over 25% of them singletons; the top ten hold 7.7%. Sequencing was carried out using blood. These receptors originate from a woman in her thirties in good health.

The genes are TRBV27 and TRBJ1-1; D is ambiguous. The CDR3 extends over 14 amino acids. Trimming took 5 bases from V and 4 from J, leaving 14 bases between them. Germline assignment: CDR1 MNHEY and CDR2 SMNVEV (reference sequence). The CDR3 loop reads CASSQGNLFTEAFF. The CDR3 coding sequence is TGTGCCAGCAGTCAAGGGAACCTTTTCACTGAAGCTTTCTTT.

This clonotype turned up a few times. CDR3 sequence: CASSQGGQPNTEAFF. In nucleotides, the CDR3 is TGTGCCAGCAGCCAGGGCGGACAGCCGAACACTGAAGCTTTCTTT. This chain joins TRBV11-3 and TRBJ1-1; TRBD1 might be the D (6 bases). The V and J ends lost 5 bases and 1 base respectively, with 14 bases between them. Germline V CDR1 and CDR2: SGHNT, YENEEA. The CDR3 sequence is 15 residues long.